The source of this T cell receptor beta chain is a study of blood T cell repertoires in COVID-19. Study summary: Samples representing acute and convalescent COVID-19 were sourced from the United States, Italy and Spain. T cells, B-cell-depleted T cells, or PBMCs provided the cDNA or gDNA that served as material.

Assay used: immunoSEQ multiplex PCR; TCRdb lists only in-frame clones, some missing. The data contain about 100,000 clones, about four fifths of them singletons. The CDR3 sequence is 14 residues long. Trimming shortened V by 3 bases and J by 6 bases, and 12 bases separated the two germline ends. Germline V CDR1 and CDR2: SGHTA, FQGNSA. This TCR came from a woman aged 80 or older with active or convalescent COVID-19. The material sequenced was peripheral blood. This chain connects TRBV7-2 to TRBJ2-1; no clear D gene. The CDR3 sequence is CASSFGLVGNEQFF. The CDR3 region has the DNA TGTGCCAGCAGCTTTGGTCTAGTGGGCAATGAGCAGTTCTTC.